This T cell receptor (beta chain) was profiled in a study of cytotoxic CD8 clonotypes in ibrutinib-treated CLL. The assay was immunoSEQ multiplex PCR, and TCRdb's table has in-frame clones only and misses some. Of around 160,000 clones listed, 81% are singletons. Sequencing used PBMCs, obtained after 12 months of ibrutinib treatment. The clonotype originates from a human donor with chronic lymphocytic leukemia.

The CDR3 here is CASSLLRDRKYEQYF. DNA for the CDR3: TGTGCCAGCAGCTTGTTGCGGGACAGGAAGTACGAGCAGTACTTC. The J gene is TRBJ2-7, the V gene TRBV27; 8 bases are a match to TRBD1. Germline V CDR1 and CDR2: MNHEY, SMNVEV (reference sequence). The CDR3 loop spans 15 amino acids. V gave up 6 bases and J gave up 4 bases; unmatched junction bases: 11.